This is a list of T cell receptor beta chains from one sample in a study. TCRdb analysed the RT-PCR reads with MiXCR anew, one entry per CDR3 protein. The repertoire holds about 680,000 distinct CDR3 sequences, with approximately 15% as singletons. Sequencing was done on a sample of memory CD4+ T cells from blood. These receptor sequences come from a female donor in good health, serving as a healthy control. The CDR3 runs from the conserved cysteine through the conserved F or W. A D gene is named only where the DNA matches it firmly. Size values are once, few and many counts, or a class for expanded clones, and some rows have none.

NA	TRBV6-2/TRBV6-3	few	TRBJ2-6	CASSWFSGANVLTF	TGTGCCAGCAGTTGGTTTTCTGGGGCCAACGTCCTGACTTTC
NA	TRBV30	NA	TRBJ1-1	CAWSYGLLNTEAFF	TGTGCCTGGAGCTACGGCCTACTTAACACTGAAGCTTTCTTT
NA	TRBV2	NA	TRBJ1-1	CASSPSEEEAFF	TGTGCCAGCAGTCCCTCGGAAGAGGAAGCTTTCTTT
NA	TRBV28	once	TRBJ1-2	CASTQGARDYGYTF	TGTGCCAGCACCCAAGGGGCCAGGGACTATGGCTACACCTTC
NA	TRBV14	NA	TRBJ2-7	CASSQGTARYEQYF	TGTGCCAGCAGCCAAGGGACAGCTCGGTACGAGCAGTACTTC
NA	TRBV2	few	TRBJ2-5	CASTEGGWETQYF	TGTGCCAGCACCGAAGGGGGATGGGAGACCCAGTACTTC
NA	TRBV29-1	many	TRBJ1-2	CSVKTPGGYTF	TGCAGCGTAAAAACCCCGGGTGGCTACACCTTC
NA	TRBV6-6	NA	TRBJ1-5	CASSYYSWTSNQPQHF	TGTGCCAGCAGTTACTACTCGTGGACCTCCAATCAGCCCCAGCATTTT
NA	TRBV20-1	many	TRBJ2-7	CSATGNEQYF	TGCAGTGCTACCGGAAACGAGCAGTACTTC
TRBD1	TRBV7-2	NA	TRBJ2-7	CASSLGTGFGYEQYF	TGTGCCAGCAGCCTCGGGACAGGGTTCGGCTACGAGCAGTACTTC
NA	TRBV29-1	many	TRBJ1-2	CSVEGGAVGESNYGYTF	TGCAGCGTTGAAGGGGGGGCCGTGGGGGAGTCTAACTATGGCTACACCTTC
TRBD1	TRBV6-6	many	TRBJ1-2	CASSSPAGTGVNYGYTF	TGTGCCAGCAGTTCCCCCGCTGGGACAGGGGTAAACTATGGCTACACCTTC
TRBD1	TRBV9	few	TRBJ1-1	CASSDGQGEGTEAFF	TGTGCCAGCAGCGACGGACAGGGTGAAGGCACTGAAGCTTTCTTT
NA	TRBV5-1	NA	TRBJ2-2	CASSFGASSTGELFF	TGCGCCAGCAGTTTTGGGGCTTCGTCCACCGGGGAGCTGTTTTTT
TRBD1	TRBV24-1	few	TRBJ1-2	CATSDRDRAYGYTF	TGTGCCACCAGTGACAGGGACAGGGCCTATGGCTACACCTTC
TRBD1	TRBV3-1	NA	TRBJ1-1	CASSDPGQGTEAFF	TGTGCCAGCAGCGACCCGGGACAGGGCACTGAAGCTTTCTTT
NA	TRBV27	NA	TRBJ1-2	CASSSPPTTGPPGYTF	TGTGCCAGCAGTTCCCCTCCTACCACAGGCCCCCCTGGCTACACCTTC
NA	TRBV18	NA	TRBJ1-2	CASSPMGDGYTF	TGTGCCAGCTCACCGATGGGGGATGGCTACACCTTC
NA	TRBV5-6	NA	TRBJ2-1	CASSLGQENYNEQFF	TGTGCCAGCAGCTTGGGGCAGGAAAACTACAATGAGCAGTTCTTC
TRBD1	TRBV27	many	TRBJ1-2	CASSPAGTGNGYTF	TGTGCCAGCAGTCCGGCCGGGACAGGAAATGGCTACACCTTC
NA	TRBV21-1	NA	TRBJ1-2	CASSPPGTGKGVDGYTF	TGTGCCAGCAGCCCCCCCGGGACAGGGAAGGGAGTAGATGGCTACACCTTC
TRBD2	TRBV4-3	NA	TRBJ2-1	CASSQVTSGRNEQFF	TGCGCCAGCAGCCAAGTTACTAGCGGGAGAAATGAGCAGTTCTTC
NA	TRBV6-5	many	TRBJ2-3	CASSQTDTQYF	TGTGCCAGCAGTCAAACAGATACGCAGTATTTT
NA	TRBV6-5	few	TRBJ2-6	CASSYSRGGSGANVLTF	TGTGCCAGCAGTTACTCGAGGGGGGGCTCTGGGGCCAACGTCCTGACTTTC
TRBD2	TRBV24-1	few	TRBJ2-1	CATSGGGVWVNEQFF	TGTGCCACCAGTGGGGGGGGGGTTTGGGTCAATGAGCAGTTCTTC
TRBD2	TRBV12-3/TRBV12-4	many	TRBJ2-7	CASSLRTSGRERTYEQYF	TGTGCCAGCAGTTTAAGGACTAGCGGGAGAGAACGTACCTACGAGCAGTACTTC
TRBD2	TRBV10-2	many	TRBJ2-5	CASSDSWGGGQYF	TGCGCCAGCAGTGATAGCTGGGGGGGGGGACAGTACTTC
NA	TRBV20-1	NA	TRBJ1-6	CSATPNSPLHF	TGCAGTGCTACGCCTAATTCACCCCTCCACTTT
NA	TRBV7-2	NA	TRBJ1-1	CASSLQQGTYAFF	TGTGCCAGCAGCCTCCAGCAGGGGACGTACGCTTTCTTT
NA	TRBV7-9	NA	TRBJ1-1	CASSLYDITEAFF	TGTGCCAGCAGCTTATATGATATAACTGAAGCTTTCTTT
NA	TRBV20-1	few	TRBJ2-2	CSARDRIRGELFF	TGCAGTGCTAGAGACCGGATTCGCGGGGAGCTGTTTTTT
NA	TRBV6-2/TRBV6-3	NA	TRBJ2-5	CASSGLFWAQYF	TGTGCCAGCAGTGGCCTTTTCTGGGCCCAGTACTTC
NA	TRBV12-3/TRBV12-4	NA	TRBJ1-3	CASSFMATGSGNTIYF	TGTGCCAGCAGTTTTATGGCGACTGGTTCTGGAAACACCATATATTTT
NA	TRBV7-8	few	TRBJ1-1	CASSTGSFFPEAFF	TGTGCCAGCAGCACTGGTTCCTTTTTTCCTGAAGCTTTCTTT
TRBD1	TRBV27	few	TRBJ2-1	CASSSRDRGSFQNEQFF	TGTGCCAGCAGTTCGCGGGACAGGGGGTCCTTCCAAAATGAGCAGTTCTTC
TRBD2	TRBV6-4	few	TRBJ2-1	CASSEGTSGTNEQFF	TGTGCCAGCAGTGAGGGGACTAGCGGGACTAATGAGCAGTTCTTC
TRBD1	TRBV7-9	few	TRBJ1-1	CASSSGQGRGAFF	TGTGCCAGCAGCTCCGGACAGGGTCGGGGGGCTTTCTTT
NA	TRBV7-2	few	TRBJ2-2	CASNSFGSANTGELFF	TGTGCCAGCAACAGCTTTGGGTCTGCGAACACCGGGGAGCTGTTTTTT
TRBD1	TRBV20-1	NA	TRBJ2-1	CSARRQGDEQFF	TGCAGTGCTAGACGACAGGGGGATGAGCAGTTCTTC
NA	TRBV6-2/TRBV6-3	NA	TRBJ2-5	CASSLPIRGARETQYF	TGTGCCAGCAGCCTACCCATAAGGGGGGCGCGGGAGACCCAGTACTTC
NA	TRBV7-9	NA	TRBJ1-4	CASSWGNLATNEKLFF	TGTGCCAGCAGCTGGGGGAACCTTGCAACTAATGAAAAACTGTTTTTT
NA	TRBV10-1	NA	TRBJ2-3	CASRHDSTDTQYF	TGCGCCAGCAGACATGATTCCACAGATACGCAGTATTTT
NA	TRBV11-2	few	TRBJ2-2	CASSLVTVTAGELFF	TGTGCCAGCAGCTTAGTAACCGTGACGGCCGGGGAGCTGTTTTTT
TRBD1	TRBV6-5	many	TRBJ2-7	CASNTRDRGSYEQYF	TGTGCCAGCAACACCCGGGACAGGGGCTCCTACGAGCAGTACTTC
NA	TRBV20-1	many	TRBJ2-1	CSAAGRLFGEQFF	TGCAGTGCTGCGGGGAGGCTGTTCGGTGAGCAGTTCTTC
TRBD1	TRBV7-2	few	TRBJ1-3	CASSFSGTGPGNTIYF	TGTGCCAGCAGCTTCTCAGGGACAGGACCCGGAAACACCATATATTTT
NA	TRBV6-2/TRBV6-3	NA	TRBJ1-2	CASSSRTGFNYGYTF	TGTGCCAGCAGTTCCCGGACGGGCTTTAACTATGGCTACACCTTC
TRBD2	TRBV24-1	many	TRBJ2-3	CATSGPLAGESPDTQYF	TGTGCCACCAGTGGCCCCCTAGCGGGAGAGAGCCCAGATACGCAGTATTTT
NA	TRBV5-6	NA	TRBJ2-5	CASSASFLFQETQYF	TGTGCCAGCAGTGCTAGTTTCCTATTCCAAGAGACCCAGTACTTC
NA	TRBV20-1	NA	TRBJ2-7	CSVPSLDLYEQYF	TGCAGTGTGCCGTCCCTTGACCTCTACGAGCAGTACTTC
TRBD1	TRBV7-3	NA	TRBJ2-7	CASSLAPGTGYMNEQYF	TGTGCCAGCAGCTTGGCCCCAGGGACAGGGTACATGAACGAGCAGTACTTC